The 30 T cell receptor beta chains reported below all come from one sample, sequenced in a study of T cells in women clearing cervical HPV infection. Data came from immunoSEQ multiplex PCR; TCRdb stores just in-frame clones and leaves some out. This table lists about 28,000 clones. Input material: blood buffy coat. These TCRs come from a woman between 18 and 70 years old with a cervical HPV16 infection that either progressed to CIN3+ or cleared (not recorded which).

Note on this clone: The read finishes 3 residues shy of the CDR3 end, and the germline J gene is used to complete it. This sequence joins TRBV7-2 and TRBJ1-5; unclear D gene. Germline CDR1 and CDR2: SGHTA and FQGNSA. The CDR3 runs 15 residues. V shed 1 base and J shed 0 bases, with 7 bases lying between them. The part of the CDR3 DNA that was read is TGTGCCAGCAGCTTAGTAGTGTATAGCAATCAGCCC. This gives the protein CASSLVVYSNQP. The entire CDR3 protein is CASSLVVYSNQPQHF. The full variable domain, completed using reference TRBV7-2 and TRBJ1-5, is GAGVSQSPSNKVTEKGKDVELRCDPISGHTALYWYRQSLGQGLEFLIYFQGNSAPDKSGLPSDRFSAERTGGSVSTLTIQRTQQEDSAVYLCASSLVVYSNQPQHFGDGTRLSIL.

On this clone: The observed sequence ends 3 residues before the CDR3 terminus, with the missing tail filled in from the germline J gene. The chain joins TRBV7-2 to TRBJ1-1; possibly TRBD1 for D (5 bases). This CDR3 region has 13 residues. The V end lost 8 bases, the J end lost 4 bases, and 14 bases lay between the germline ends. Germline V gene data show CDR1 as SGHTA and CDR2 as FQGNSA. Partial CDR3 DNA: TGTGCCAGCGGGTGGGGGGGAGGCACTGAA. The encoded protein is CASGWGGGTE. Given in full, the CDR3 is CASGWGGGTEAFF. The full variable domain, its missing parts supplied by reference TRBV7-2 and TRBJ1-1, is GAGVSQSPSNKVTEKGKDVELRCDPISGHTALYWYRQSLGQGLEFLIYFQGNSAPDKSGLPSDRFSAERTGGSVSTLTIQRTQQEDSAVYLCASGWGGGTEAFFGQGTRLTVV.

Comment on this clone: Read data end 3 residues before the CDR3 end; the end is taken from the germline J gene. This rearrangement joins TRBV7-9 to TRBJ2-7; tentative D call: TRBD2 (6 bases). Germline V gene sequence: CDR1 SEHNR, CDR2 FQNEAQ (reference sequence). This CDR3 region has 13 residues. Trimming stripped 4 bases from V and 5 bases from J, with 12 bases between. The CDR3 protein is CASSSRGSHEQYF. The sequenced CDR3 bases are TGTGCCAGCAGCTCCCGGGGGTCCCACGAG.

Concerning this clone itself: The read terminates 3 residues ahead of where the CDR3 ends, so the germline J gene completes it. J is TRBJ1-1 and V is TRBV7-9; possibly TRBD1 for D (5 bases). V lost 4 bases and J 5 bases, leaving 11 bases between the germline ends. Germline V gene data show CDR1 as SEHNR and CDR2 as FQNEAQ (reference sequence). This CDR3 region has 13 residues. The CDR3 is CASSSEGRTEAFF. CDR3 DNA, as far as it was read: TGTGCCAGCAGCTCCGAGGGGAGAACTGAA.

Incomplete CDR3 DNA: TGTGCCAGCAGTTACTCTTCGGGGGGCCCCTACGAG. Translated, it gives CASSYSSGGPYE. The whole CDR3 region reads CASSYSSGGPYEQYF. The chain employs TRBV6-2 or TRBV6-3 and TRBJ2-7; TRBD2 might be the D (7 bases). Sequencing ends 3 residues short of the CDR3 end; the germline J gene provides the rest. This CDR3 is 15 amino acids long. V gave up 0 bases and J gave up 2 bases, with 11 bases separating them. Germline V gene data show CDR1 as MNHEY and CDR2 as SVGEGT.

With regard to this clone: Sequencing ends 3 residues short of the CDR3 end; the germline J gene provides the rest. The chain couples TRBV19 to TRBJ2-2; maybe TRBD1 (5 bases). Germline V gene data show CDR1 as LNHDA and CDR2 as SQIVND (reference sequence). The CDR3 covers 19 residues. Incomplete CDR3 DNA: TGTGCCAGTAGTATAGCGGAAGGGAATGCACGCTCTGGGGCCAACGTG. The encoded protein is CASSIAEGNARSGANV. The CDR3 in its entirety is CASSIAEGNARSGANVLFF.

A word on this clone: The read halts 3 residues ahead of the CDR3 end, with the missing end drawn from the germline J gene. The V gene is TRBV11-2, the J gene TRBJ2-7; D call uncertain. Germline lookup yields CDR1 SGHAT and CDR2 FQNNGV. The CDR3 has 11 amino acids. The V end was cut by 3 bases, the J end by 5 bases, with 5 bases between. The DNA read from the CDR3 is TGTGCCAGCAGCTTGAGCAACGAG. Translating gives CASSLSNE. The full CDR3 reads CASSLSNEQYF.

Of note for this clone: From the germline J gene comes the end of the CDR3, since the read stops 3 residues before it. The rearrangement joins TRBV27 to TRBJ2-3; unclear D gene. Germline CDR1 and CDR2: MNHEY and SMNVEV (reference sequence). Between the trimmed V and J ends, which lost 0 bases and 2 bases, there was a span of 6 bases. This CDR3 has 14 amino acids. The sequenced CDR3 bases are TGTGCCAGCAGTTTATCGGGCGCCACAGATACG. It encodes CASSLSGATDT. The whole CDR3 protein is CASSLSGATDTQYF.

Comment on this clone: The read stops 3 residues short of the end of the CDR3; the missing end is completed from the germline J gene. V gene TRBV7-9 combines with J gene TRBJ2-7, with 10 positions matching TRBD1. The trim removed 6 bases at V and 6 bases at J, leaving 11 bases unmatched. There are 15 residues in the CDR3. Germline V gives CDR1 SEHNR, CDR2 FQNEAQ (reference sequence). The CDR3 region is CASRRQGAKGSEQYF. The part of the CDR3 DNA that was read is TGTGCCAGCAGAAGACAGGGGGCAAAGGGAAGCGAG.

Points on this clone: The observed sequence ends 3 residues before the CDR3 terminus, with the missing tail filled in from the germline J gene. The J gene is TRBJ2-5, the V gene TRBV5-1; 8 bases match TRBD2. V gave up 5 bases and J gave up 1 base; unmatched junction bases: 10. CDR3 length: 16 amino acids. Germline CDR1 SGHRS, CDR2 YFSETQ. The CDR3 bases that were read are TGCGCCAGCAGTGCGTGGGGGGCGGGGGGCCAAGAGACC. Translating it yields CASSAWGAGGQET. The full CDR3 sequence reads CASSAWGAGGQETQYF.

With respect to this clone: The read finishes 3 residues shy of the CDR3 end, and the germline J gene is used to complete it. V gene TRBV7-9 combines with J gene TRBJ2-3; D is undetermined. CDR3 length: 13 residues. Germline V gene data show CDR1 as SEHNR and CDR2 as FQNEAQ (reference sequence). Trimming cost V 6 bases and J 7 bases, with 14 bases left between them. The CDR3: CASSQLAVYTQYF. The part of the CDR3 DNA that was read is TGTGCCAGCAGTCAGCTGGCGGTGTATACG.

Of note for this clone: The CDR3 end is not reached by the read, which stops 3 residues before it; the germline J gene fills it in. The V and J genes are TRBV19 and TRBJ2-3; 9 bases are a match to TRBD2. Germline V gene data show CDR1 as LNHDA and CDR2 as SQIVND (reference sequence). The CDR3 totals 14 residues. Here the CDR3 reads CASSSLREGETQYF. The CDR3 DNA, read in part, is TGTGCCAGTAGTTCCCTGCGGGAGGGAGAGACG. The full variable domain, rest sourced from reference TRBV19 and TRBJ2-3, is DGGITQSPKYLFRKEGQNVTLSCEQNLNHDAMYWYRQDPGQGLRLIYYSQIVNDFQKGDIAEGYSVSREKKESFPLTVTSAQKNPTAFYLCASSSLREGETQYFGPGTRLTVL.

To note about this clone: The read stops 3 residues short of the end of the CDR3; the missing end is completed from the germline J gene. The chain links TRBV11-2 to TRBJ1-1; D unclear. This CDR3 spans 13 amino acids. V was trimmed by 4 bases and J by 4 bases, leaving 10 bases between them. The germline V gene encodes CDR1 SGHAT and CDR2 FQNNGV. Incomplete CDR3 DNA: TGTGCCAGCAGCTCACTAGTGGGCACTGAA. Translated, it gives CASSSLVGTE. The whole CDR3 reads CASSSLVGTEAFF. Complete variable domain (other parts from reference TRBV11-2 and TRBJ1-1): EAGVAQSPRYKIIEKRQSVAFWCNPISGHATLYWYQQILGQGPKLLIQFQNNGVVDDSQLPKDRFSAERLKGVDSTLKIQPAKLEDSAVYLCASSSLVGTEAFFGQGTRLTVV.

On this clone itself: The CDR3 end lies 3 residues beyond the end of the read and is filled in from the germline J gene. This rearrangement joins TRBV10-3 to TRBJ2-7, with 7 bases lining up with TRBD2. This CDR3 has 13 residues. Germline V gene sequence: CDR1 ENHRY, CDR2 SYGVKD. The junction had 3 bases not matched to a gene; V was cut back by 4 bases and J by 3 bases. The sequenced part of the CDR3 DNA is TGTGCCATCAGTGGGACGGGGGGCTACGAG. Protein sequence: CAISGTGGYE. The whole CDR3 is CAISGTGGYEQYF.

Concerning this clone itself: The read ends 3 residues early relative to the CDR3; the germline J gene fills the gap. The J gene is TRBJ2-1, the V gene TRBV3-1 (or the pseudogene TRBV3-2), with TRBD2 matching 11 bases. CDR3 length equals 14 residues. Germline CDR1 reads LGHDT; CDR2 reads YNNKEL (reference sequence). Trimming took 7 bases from V and 9 from J; bases not matched to a gene: 8. The part of the CDR3 DNA that was read is TGTGCCAGCACCCCAACTAGCGGGAGTAGTGAG. Protein sequence: CASTPTSGSSE. The CDR3 in full is CASTPTSGSSEQFF.

A note on this clone: The read ends 3 residues before the CDR3 terminus; that terminus is restored from the germline J gene. The chain couples TRBV7-2 to TRBJ1-2, with a tentative D call TRBD1 (6 bases). CDR3 size: 14 residues. Per germline, CDR1 SGHTA and CDR2 FQGNSA. V lost 4 bases to trimming and J lost 1 base, with 10 bases between them. This CDR3 is CASSSRTVNYGYTF. The sequenced part of the CDR3 DNA is TGTGCCAGCAGCTCCAGGACAGTTAACTATGGC.

The sequenced CDR3 bases are TGTGCCAGCAGCCGCGAGGGACAGAACACTGAA. Translation gives CASSREGQNTE. The whole CDR3 protein reads CASSREGQNTEAFF. The genes are TRBV7-9 and TRBJ1-1, with a tentative D call TRBD1 (6 bases). The read ends 3 residues shy of where the CDR3 ends; the end is completed using the germline J gene. The ends were cut back, 5 bases at V and 1 base at J, with 11 bases in the middle. The CDR3 length is 14 residues. CDR1 is SEHNR and CDR2 is FQNEAQ in the germline V gene (reference sequence). The full variable domain, with the rest looked up from reference TRBV7-9 and TRBJ1-1, is DTGVSQNPRHKITKRGQNVTFRCDPISEHNRLYWYRQTLGQGPEFLTYFQNEAQLEKSRLLSDRFSAERPKGSFSTLEIQRTEQGDSAMYLCASSREGQNTEAFFGQGTRLTVV.

Comment on this clone: The read ends 3 residues shy of where the CDR3 ends; the end is completed using the germline J gene. The rearrangement uses TRBV15 and TRBJ2-2; 8 nucleotides match TRBD2. The CDR3 extends over 15 amino acids. Germline values: CDR1 LNHNV, CDR2 YYDKDF (reference sequence). The ends lost 3 bases at V and 4 bases at J; junction bases unmatched: 4. The CDR3 region is CATSSGGAGTGELFF. CDR3 DNA (partial): TGTGCCACCAGCAGCGGGGGGGCTGGCACCGGGGAG. The full variable domain, completed using reference TRBV15 and TRBJ2-2, is DAMVIQNPRYQVTQFGKPVTLSCSQTLNHNVMYWYQQKSSQAPKLLFHYYDKDFNNEADTPDNFQSRRPNTSFCFLDIRSPGLGDTAMYLCATSSGGAGTGELFFGEGSRLTVL.

A remark on this clone: The read falls 3 residues short of the CDR3 end, and the missing part is taken from the germline J gene. The V and J genes are TRBV2 and TRBJ1-1; perhaps TRBD1 as D (5 bases). Between the trimmed V and J ends, which lost 0 bases and 0 bases, there was a span of 8 bases. This CDR3 region has 15 residues. Germline V lookup: CDR1 SNHLY, CDR2 FYNNEI. This CDR3 is CASSEAQDMNTEAFF. The DNA read from the CDR3 is TGTGCCAGCAGTGAAGCCCAGGACATGAACACTGAA.

About this clone: The read stops 3 residues short of the end of the CDR3; the missing end is completed from the germline J gene. The chain combines TRBV12-3 or TRBV12-4 with TRBJ2-3; 10 bases match TRBD1. V lost 5 bases and J lost 1; bases outside the gene matches: 9. There are 17 residues in the CDR3. CDR3 loop: CASSPGQGTAGTDTQYF. The sequenced CDR3 bases are TGTGCCAGCAGTCCGGGACAGGGGACGGCTGGCACAGATACG.

On this clone: The read comes to an end 3 residues before the CDR3 does, leaving the germline J gene to fill in the end. The chain is built from TRBV12-3 or TRBV12-4 and TRBJ2-2; D is undetermined. The CDR3 is made up of 12 amino acids. V was clipped by 5 bases and J by 7 bases, with 8 bases between them. The CDR3 loop reads CASSPGFGELFF. CDR3 DNA, as far as it was read: TGTGCCAGCAGTCCAGGTTTCGGGGAG.

As for this clone: The CDR3 extends 3 residues past the end of the read, so its final part is completed from the germline J gene. The chain employs TRBV5-1 and TRBJ2-3; no firm D call. CDR1 is SGHRS, CDR2 YFSETQ, per germline. The CDR3 is 14 amino acids. This CDR3 reads CASSLGYSNQPQYF. The DNA read from the CDR3 is TGCGCCAGCAGCTTGGGGTATAGCAATCAGCCG. The whole variable domain, remainder taken from reference TRBV5-1 and TRBJ2-3, is KAGVTQTPRYLIKTRGQQVTLSCSPISGHRSVSWYQQTPGQGLQFLFEYFSETQRNKGNFPGRFSGRQFSNSRSEMNVSTLELGDSALYLCASSLGYSNQPQYFGPGTRLTVL.

A word on this clone: Read sequence stops 3 residues before the CDR3 end, and the germline J gene provides the missing end. The J gene is TRBJ1-2, the V gene TRBV7-3; D gene uncertain. This CDR3 region has 15 residues. Germline loops: CDR1 SGHTA, CDR2 FQGTGA. CDR3 DNA, as far as it was read: TGTGCCAGCAGCGTCTCTAGCGGGAGCTACAATGAC. Translation: CASSVSSGSYND. The CDR3 in its entirety is CASSVSSGSYNDYTF.

Remarks on this clone: The CDR3 end falls 3 residues outside the read, so it is completed with the germline J gene. This rearrangement joins TRBV20-1 to TRBJ1-2; the match to TRBD1 covers 11 bases. The junction had 8 bases not matched to a gene; V was cut back by 0 bases and J by 5 bases. The CDR3 spans 16 residues. Germline V gene lookup returns CDR1 DFQATT and CDR2 SNEGSKA (reference sequence). The CDR3 bases that were read are TGCAGTGCTAGAGATTGGACAGGGGGCGCCTCGTATGGC. This gives the protein CSARDWTGGASYG. The CDR3 in its entirety is CSARDWTGGASYGYTF.

With regard to this clone: The read ends 3 residues shy of where the CDR3 ends; the end is completed using the germline J gene. The V call is TRBV7-9, the J call TRBJ2-1, with 9 bases fitting TRBD2. The trim removed 5 bases at V and 9 bases at J, leaving 11 bases unmatched. The CDR3 sequence is 15 residues long. Germline CDR1 reads SEHNR; CDR2 reads FQNEAQ (reference sequence). The CDR3 here is CASSIWIAGVGEQFF. CDR3 DNA (partial): TGTGCCAGCAGCATTTGGATAGCGGGAGTGGGTGAG.

The part of the CDR3 DNA that was read is TGCAGTGCTCTAGGGTCGGGGGAGACC. The encoded protein is CSALGSGET. The CDR3 as a whole reads CSALGSGETQYF. The rearrangement uses TRBV20-1 and TRBJ2-5, with D possibly matching TRBD2 (5 bases). The CDR3 is cut off 3 residues early in the read; its end comes from the germline J gene. V shed 5 bases and J shed 5 bases, with 12 bases lying between them. The germline CDR1 and CDR2 sequences are DFQATT and SNEGSKA (reference sequence). This CDR3 region has 12 residues.

Comment on this clone: The CDR3 end lies 3 residues beyond the end of the read and is filled in from the germline J gene. V gene TRBV19 combines with J gene TRBJ2-5; 11 bases are a match to TRBD2. CDR1 is LNHDA and CDR2 is SQIVND in the germline V gene (reference sequence). The CDR3 covers 16 residues. Trimming cost V 6 bases and J 1 base; bases outside gene matches: 7. The sequenced CDR3 bases are TGTGCCAGTAGACCCGGGACTAGCGGAATCCAAGAGACC. This gives the protein CASRPGTSGIQET. The entire CDR3 is CASRPGTSGIQETQYF.

To note about this clone: From the germline J gene comes the end of the CDR3, since the read stops 3 residues before it. V and J are TRBV13 and TRBJ2-2, with a possible D match to TRBD2 (5 bases). Per germline, CDR1 PRHDT and CDR2 FYEKMQ (reference sequence). This CDR3 has 16 residues. CDR3 DNA (partial): TGTGCCAGCAGCTTAGGGGGTCCGACGAGCGGTGAAAAG. This translates into CASSLGGPTSGEK. The whole CDR3 region reads CASSLGGPTSGEKLFF.

To note about this clone: Coverage ceases 3 residues before the CDR3 finishes, and the germline J gene fills in the end. This chain joins TRBV20-1 and TRBJ1-1; D is undetermined. Germline V gene lookup returns CDR1 DFQATT and CDR2 SNEGSKA (reference sequence). The CDR3 consists of 12 residues. Trimming pared 3 bases from V and 0 bases from J, leaving 5 bases between. The part of the CDR3 DNA that was read is TGCAGTGCTAGGCCGGTGAACACTGAA. Translation gives CSARPVNTE. In full, the CDR3 reads CSARPVNTEAFF.

A note on this clone: The observed sequence ends 3 residues before the CDR3 terminus, with the missing tail filled in from the germline J gene. The rearrangement uses TRBV7-2 and TRBJ1-2; tentatively, D is TRBD1 (5 bases). From germline, CDR1 is SGHTA and CDR2 FQGNSA. CDR3 length: 15 residues. The germline V and J ends were trimmed by 1 base and 3 bases, with 12 bases remaining between them. Incomplete CDR3 DNA: TGTGCCAGCAGCTTAGGTTTTGGGGGGGACTATGGC. Translation gives CASSLGFGGDYG. The CDR3 in full is CASSLGFGGDYGYTF.